The entry below describes one TCR beta chain. Generated by immunoSEQ multiplex PCR, the TCRdb table keeps only in-frame clones and is missing some. The table has some 67,000 clones, 80% to 90% seen once. These data belong to a study of a mutant IDH1 vaccine in newly diagnosed glioma. On the study more broadly: Treated patients comprised around 60% males and approximately 38% females, mean age around 40 years. Every participant had undergone radiotherapy, temozolomide, or both before, and most underwent both.

Time point in this sample: baseline, week 1 (first vaccination visit). Regarding treatment: pre-vaccination baseline after standard-of-care therapy. The study enrolled donors with new WHO grade 3 or 4 IDH1-mutant, ATRX-lost astrocytomas. This CDR3 comprises 19 residues. The junction had 23 bases not matched to a gene; V was cut back by 5 bases and J by 6 bases. Germline CDR1 reads SEHNR; CDR2 reads FQNEAQ (reference sequence). This specimen consisted of peripheral blood mononuclear cells (PBMCs), obtained from a glioma patient treated with radiotherapy, temozolomide or both. V is TRBV7-9 and J is TRBJ2-3, with 7 nucleotides matching TRBD2. This sequence originates from a woman aged 18-35 years with glioma. Some clones in this sample may be carry-over from other donors' samples. The CDR3 loop reads CASSRTRLLLRNSFDTQYF. The CDR3 bases are TGTGCCAGCAGCCGGACTAGGTTACTCCTCCGAAACAGTTTTGATACGCAGTATTTT.